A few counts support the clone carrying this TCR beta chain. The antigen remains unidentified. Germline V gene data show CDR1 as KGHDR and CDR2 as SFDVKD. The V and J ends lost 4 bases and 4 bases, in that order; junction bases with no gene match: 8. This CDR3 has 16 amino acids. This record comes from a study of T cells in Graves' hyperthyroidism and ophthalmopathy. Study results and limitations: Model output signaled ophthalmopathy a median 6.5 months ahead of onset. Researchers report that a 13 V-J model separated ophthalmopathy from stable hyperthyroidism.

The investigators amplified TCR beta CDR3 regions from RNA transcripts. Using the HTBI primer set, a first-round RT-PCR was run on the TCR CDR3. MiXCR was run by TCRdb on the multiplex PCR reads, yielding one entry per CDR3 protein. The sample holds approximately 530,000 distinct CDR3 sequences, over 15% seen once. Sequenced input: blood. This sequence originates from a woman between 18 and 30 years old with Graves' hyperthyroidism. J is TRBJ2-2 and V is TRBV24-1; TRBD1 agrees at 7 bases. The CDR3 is CATSDADRDFTGELFF. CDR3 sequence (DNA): TGTGCCACCAGTGACGCTGACAGGGATTTCACCGGGGAGCTGTTTTTT.